The following is a TCR beta chain sequence with its context. This entry is derived from a study of blood T cell repertoires in COVID-19. V shed 4 bases and J shed 0 bases, with 7 bases lying between them. This CDR3 spans 14 amino acids. Germline V lookup: CDR1 MNHEY, CDR2 SMNVEV (reference sequence). Profiled with immunoSEQ multiplex PCR; TCRdb holds only in-frame clones, not every one. Of just over 30,000 clones listed, 89% are singletons. The sequenced sample was peripheral blood. V and J are TRBV27 and TRBJ1-3; D perhaps matches TRBD1 (5 bases). The TCR was taken from a woman aged 40 to 55 with active or convalescent COVID-19. The CDR3 protein is CASSSDNSGNTIYF. The CDR3 DNA reads TGTGCCAGCAGTTCGGACAACTCTGGAAACACCATATATTTT.